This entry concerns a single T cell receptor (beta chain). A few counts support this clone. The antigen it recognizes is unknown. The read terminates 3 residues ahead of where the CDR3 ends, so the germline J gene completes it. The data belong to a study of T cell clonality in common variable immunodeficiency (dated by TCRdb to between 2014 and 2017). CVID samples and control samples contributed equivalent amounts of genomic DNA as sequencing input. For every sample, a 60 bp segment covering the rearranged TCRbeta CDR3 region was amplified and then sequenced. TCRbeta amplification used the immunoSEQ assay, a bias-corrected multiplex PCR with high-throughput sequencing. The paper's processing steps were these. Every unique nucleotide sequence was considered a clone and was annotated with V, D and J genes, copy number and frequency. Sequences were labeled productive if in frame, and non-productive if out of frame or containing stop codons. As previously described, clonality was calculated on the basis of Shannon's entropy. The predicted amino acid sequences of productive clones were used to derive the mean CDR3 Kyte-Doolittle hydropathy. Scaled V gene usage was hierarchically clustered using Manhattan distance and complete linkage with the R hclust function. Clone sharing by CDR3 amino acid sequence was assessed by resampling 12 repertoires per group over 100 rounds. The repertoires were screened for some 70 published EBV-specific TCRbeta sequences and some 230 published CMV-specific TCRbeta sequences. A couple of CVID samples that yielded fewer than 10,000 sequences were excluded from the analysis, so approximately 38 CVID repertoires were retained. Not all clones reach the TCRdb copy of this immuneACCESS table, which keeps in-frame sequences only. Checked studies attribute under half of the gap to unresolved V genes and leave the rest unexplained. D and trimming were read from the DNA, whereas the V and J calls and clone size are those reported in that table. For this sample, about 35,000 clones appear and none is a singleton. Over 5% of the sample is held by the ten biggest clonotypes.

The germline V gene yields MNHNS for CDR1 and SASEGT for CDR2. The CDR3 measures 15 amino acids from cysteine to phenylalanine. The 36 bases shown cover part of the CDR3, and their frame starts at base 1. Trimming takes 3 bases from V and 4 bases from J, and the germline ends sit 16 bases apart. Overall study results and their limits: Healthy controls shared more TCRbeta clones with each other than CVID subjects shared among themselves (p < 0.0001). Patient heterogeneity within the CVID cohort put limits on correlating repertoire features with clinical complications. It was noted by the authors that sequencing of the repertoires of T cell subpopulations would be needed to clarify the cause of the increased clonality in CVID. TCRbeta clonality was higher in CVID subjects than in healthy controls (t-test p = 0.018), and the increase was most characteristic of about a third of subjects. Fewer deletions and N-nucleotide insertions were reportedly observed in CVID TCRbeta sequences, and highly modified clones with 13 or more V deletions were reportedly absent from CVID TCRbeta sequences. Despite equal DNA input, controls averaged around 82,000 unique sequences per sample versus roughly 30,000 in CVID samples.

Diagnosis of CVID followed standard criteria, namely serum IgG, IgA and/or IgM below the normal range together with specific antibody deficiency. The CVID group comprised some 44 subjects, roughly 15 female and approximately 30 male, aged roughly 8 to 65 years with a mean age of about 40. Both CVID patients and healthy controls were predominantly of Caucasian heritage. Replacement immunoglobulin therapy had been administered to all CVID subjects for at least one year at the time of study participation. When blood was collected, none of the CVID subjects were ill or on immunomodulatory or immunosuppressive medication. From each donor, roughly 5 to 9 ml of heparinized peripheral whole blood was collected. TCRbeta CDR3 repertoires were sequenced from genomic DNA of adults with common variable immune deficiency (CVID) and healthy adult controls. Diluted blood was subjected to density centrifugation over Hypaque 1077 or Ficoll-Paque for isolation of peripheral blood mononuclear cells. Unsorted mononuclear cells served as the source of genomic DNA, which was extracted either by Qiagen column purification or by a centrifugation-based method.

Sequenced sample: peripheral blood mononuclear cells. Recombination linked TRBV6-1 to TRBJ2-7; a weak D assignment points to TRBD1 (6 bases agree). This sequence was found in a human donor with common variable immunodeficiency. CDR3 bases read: TGTGCCAGCAGTGACATCGACAGGTCCCCTTACGAG. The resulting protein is CASSDIDRSPYE. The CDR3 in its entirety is CASSDIDRSPYEQYF.